Listed here are 18 T cell receptor beta chains from one sample, sequenced in a study of shared clonotypes between healthy human individuals (dated by TCRdb to 2019 to 2021). The library relied on the immunoSEQ multiplex PCR assay. This immuneACCESS table, as held by TCRdb, lists in-frame sequences with V and J called but not all clones. Of the missing ones, under half trace to an unresolved V gene in checked studies; the others have no known cause. A total of about 470,000 clones appear in this sample, around 75% of them only once. The ten largest clonotypes hold approximately 13% of the sample. The sample consisted of PBMCs. The receptors were gathered from a woman between 35 and 50 years old in good health. Some clones in this sample may be carry-over from other donors' samples.

The chain combines TRBV28 with TRBJ1-2; D is unclear. The CDR3 loop spans 13 amino acids. CDR1 and CDR2 (germline): MDHEN, SYDVKM. The V end was cut by 5 bases, the J end by 4 bases, with 11 bases between. DNA of the CDR3: TGTGCCAGCAGTCGTACAGCGTTCTATGGCTACACCTTC. Its protein product is CASSRTAFYGYTF.

A single count supports this clone. V gene TRBV18 combines with J gene TRBJ2-2; D is uncertain. V gave up 1 base and J gave up 2 bases, with 8 bases separating them. The CDR3 contains 15 residues. Germline lookup yields CDR1 KGHSH and CDR2 LQKENI. The CDR3 loop is CASSPQSTNTGELFF. The CDR3 DNA sequence: TGTGCCAGCTCACCACAGAGTACCAACACCGGGGAGCTGTTTTTT.

Only one count was recorded for this clone. V gene TRBV19 combines with J gene TRBJ2-7, with D perhaps matching TRBD1 (6 bases). V lost 5 bases to trimming and J lost 6 bases, with 23 bases between them. Germline CDR1 reads LNHDA; CDR2 reads SQIVND (reference sequence). The CDR3 is made up of 16 amino acids. DNA for the CDR3: TGTGCCAGTAGTCGTACTGTGGGGGCCTCAGGAAGCGAGCAGTACTTC. It specifies CASSRTVGASGSEQYF.

The chain uses TRBV6-1 and TRBJ1-4; TRBD1 matches at 7 bases. Germline V gene sequence: CDR1 MNHNS, CDR2 SASEGT. Trimming removed 2 bases from V and 2 bases from J; junction bases left unmatched: 5. This CDR3 is 16 amino acids long. CDR3 sequence reads: CASSEFLTGTNEKLFF. The CDR3 nucleotides read TGTGCCAGCAGTGAATTCTTGACAGGGACTAATGAAAAACTGTTTTTT.

The V gene is TRBV7-2, the J gene TRBJ2-7; TRBD2 agrees at 9 bases. This CDR3 region has 15 residues. The germline CDR1 and CDR2 sequences are SGHTA and FQGNSA. J lost 4 bases, V lost 3 bases, and 7 bases had no gene match. In nucleotides, the CDR3 is TGTGCCAGCAGCTTTAAGGCGGGAGGGGGGTACGAGCAGTACTTC. The encoded protein is CASSFKAGGGYEQYF.

V gene TRBV7-9 combines with J gene TRBJ1-5; TRBD1 is a possible D gene (5 bases). The CDR3 is 13 residues long. Germline V gene lookup returns CDR1 SEHNR and CDR2 FQNEAQ (reference sequence). The germline V and J ends were trimmed by 3 bases and 7 bases, with 10 bases remaining between them. Here the CDR3 reads CASSFEGRQPQHF. In nucleotides, the CDR3 is TGTGCCAGCAGCTTTGAGGGGAGGCAGCCCCAGCATTTT.

The chain uses TRBV6-6 and TRBJ1-2; a possible D gene is TRBD1 (5 bases). Germline assignment: CDR1 MNHNY and CDR2 SVGAGI (reference sequence). The V end was cut by 2 bases, the J end by 3 bases, with 16 bases between. This CDR3 comprises 16 residues. The CDR3: CASSYGAGGADYGYTF. For the CDR3, the DNA is TGTGCCAGCAGTTACGGGGCTGGGGGTGCGGACTATGGCTACACCTTC.

The chain has TRBV7-8 and TRBJ1-3; D ambiguous. Germline CDR1 SGHVS, CDR2 FQNEAQ. The V gene lost 4 bases and the J gene lost 7 bases, with 20 bases spanning the gap. The CDR3 has 16 residues. In DNA form, the CDR3 reads TGTGCCAGCAGCTCTCGTTCATCGGCCGGGAGGAACACCATATATTTT. Encoded protein: CASSSRSSAGRNTIYF.

This chain uses TRBV6-1 with TRBJ1-1; 8 bases agree with TRBD1. Germline V lookup: CDR1 MNHNS, CDR2 SASEGT. The junction had 7 bases not matched to a gene; V was cut back by 2 bases and J by 5 bases. The CDR3 is made up of 15 amino acids. Here the CDR3 DNA reads TGTGCCAGCAGTGAAAGGCAGGGGGCGAGGACTGAAGCTTTCTTT. Translated: CASSERQGARTEAFF.

The gene calls are TRBV7-6 and TRBJ1-4; D perhaps matches TRBD1 (6 bases). Germline V gene data show CDR1 as SGHVS and CDR2 as FNYEAQ. V gave up 2 bases and J gave up 1 base, with 11 bases separating them. This CDR3 comprises 16 residues. The CDR3 coding sequence is TGTGCCAGCAGCTTATCGGGGGGCCAAACTAATGAAAAACTGTTTTTT. The encoded protein is CASSLSGGQTNEKLFF. Complete variable domain (other parts from reference TRBV7-6 and TRBJ1-4): GAGVSQSPRYKVTKRGQDVALRCDPISGHVSLYWYRQALGQGPEFLTYFNYEAQQDKSGLPNDRFSAERPEGSISTLTIQRTEQRDSAMYRCASSLSGGQTNEKLFFGSGTQLSVL.

The V call is TRBV4-3, the J call TRBJ2-7; D is unresolved. The CDR3 sequence is 15 residues long. Per germline, CDR1 LGHNA and CDR2 YSLEER. The germline V and J ends were trimmed by 4 bases and 1 base, with 14 bases remaining between them. The CDR3 protein is CASSRSLETSYEQYF. In DNA, the CDR3 is TGCGCCAGCAGCCGTAGTTTAGAGACGTCCTACGAGCAGTACTTC.

This rearrangement joins TRBV19 to TRBJ1-5, with D possibly matching TRBD1 (5 bases). The CDR3 is 16 residues long. Germline loops: CDR1 LNHDA, CDR2 SQIVND (reference sequence). Between the trimmed V and J ends, which lost 6 bases and 5 bases, there was a span of 20 bases. Here the CDR3 DNA reads TGTGCCAGTAGCCGGCCCTTCGGGGCGGGGGATCAGCCCCAGCATTTT. Protein product: CASSRPFGAGDQPQHF.

This chain connects TRBV6-5 to TRBJ1-2; tentative D call: TRBD1 (6 bases). Trimming stripped 5 bases from V and 1 base from J, with 8 bases between. The CDR3 covers 13 residues. The germline CDR1 and CDR2 sequences are MNHEY and SVGAGI. The CDR3, as DNA: TGTGCCAGCAGTGGACAGAATAACTATGGCTACACCTTC. Translated, it gives CASSGQNNYGYTF.

This CDR3 reads CASSEIGLAGIGREQFF. The CDR3 DNA sequence: TGTGCCAGCAGTGAAATTGGACTAGCGGGGATCGGTAGAGAGCAGTTCTTC. The chain has TRBV2 and TRBJ2-1, with 12 bases that match TRBD2. V was pared by 2 bases and J by 10 bases, with 12 bases of the junction left unmatched. CDR1 and CDR2 from the germline V gene are SNHLY and FYNNEI. CDR3 length: 17 residues.

V and J are TRBV19 and TRBJ2-2; D is undetermined. Trimming pared 8 bases from V and 0 bases from J, leaving 10 bases between. In germline, CDR1 is LNHDA, CDR2 SQIVND (reference sequence). CDR3 size: 14 residues. The CDR3 region is CASSPLSNTGELFF. In DNA form, the CDR3 reads TGTGCCAGTTCACCCCTCTCGAACACCGGGGAGCTGTTTTTT. Full variable domain (missing parts from reference TRBV19 and TRBJ2-2): DGGITQSPKYLFRKEGQNVTLSCEQNLNHDAMYWYRQDPGQGLRLIYYSQIVNDFQKGDIAEGYSVSREKKESFPLTVTSAQKNPTAFYLCASSPLSNTGELFFGEGSRLTVL.

Many counts were recorded for this clone. V is TRBV4-1 and J is TRBJ1-1; 8 nucleotides line up with TRBD1. CDR1 is MGHRA, CDR2 YSYEKL, per germline. J gave up 9 bases and V 7 bases, and 13 bases lay outside the gene matches. This CDR3 spans 14 amino acids. The CDR3 is CASKGQDGDRKAFF. CDR3 coding DNA: TGCGCCAGCAAAGGACAGGATGGGGACAGGAAAGCTTTCTTT.

The chain links TRBV11-2 to TRBJ2-7, with 10 bases lining up with TRBD1. The CDR3 loop spans 15 amino acids. Germline lookup yields CDR1 SGHAT and CDR2 FQNNGV. V lost 5 bases, J lost 2 bases, and 6 bases stayed unmatched. For the CDR3, the DNA is TGTGCCAGCAGCCGAGGACAGGGGGGAACCTACGAGCAGTACTTC. Encoded protein: CASSRGQGGTYEQYF.

As DNA, the CDR3 is TGCGCCAGCAGCCAAGGACAGGGGTTCACCGGGGAGCTGTTTTTT. Translation: CASSQGQGFTGELFF. The V call is TRBV4-1, the J call TRBJ2-2; 8 bases map to TRBD1. The ends lost 1 base at V and 4 bases at J; junction bases unmatched: 2. The CDR3 has 15 amino acids. Germline values: CDR1 MGHRA, CDR2 YSYEKL.